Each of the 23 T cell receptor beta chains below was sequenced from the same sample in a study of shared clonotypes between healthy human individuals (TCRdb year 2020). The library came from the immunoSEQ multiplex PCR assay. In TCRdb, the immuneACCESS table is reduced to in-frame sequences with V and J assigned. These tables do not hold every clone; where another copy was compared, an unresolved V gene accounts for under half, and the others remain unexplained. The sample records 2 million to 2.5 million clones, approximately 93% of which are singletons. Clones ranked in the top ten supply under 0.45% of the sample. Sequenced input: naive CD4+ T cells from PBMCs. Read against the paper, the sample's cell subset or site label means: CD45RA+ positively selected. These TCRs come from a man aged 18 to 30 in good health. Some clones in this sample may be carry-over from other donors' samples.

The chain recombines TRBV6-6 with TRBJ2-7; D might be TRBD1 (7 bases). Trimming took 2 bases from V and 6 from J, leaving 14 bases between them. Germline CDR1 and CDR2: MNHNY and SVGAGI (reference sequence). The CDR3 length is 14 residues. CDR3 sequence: CASSYRGTASEQYF. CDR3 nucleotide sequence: TGTGCCAGCAGTTACCGGGGGACAGCATCCGAGCAGTACTTC.

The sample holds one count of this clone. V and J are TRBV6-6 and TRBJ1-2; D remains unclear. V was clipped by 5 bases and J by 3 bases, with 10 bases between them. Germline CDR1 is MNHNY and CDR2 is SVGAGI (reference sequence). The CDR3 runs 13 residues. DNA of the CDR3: TGTGCCAGCAGTGATGGGAGCCACTATGGCTACACCTTC. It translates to CASSDGSHYGYTF.

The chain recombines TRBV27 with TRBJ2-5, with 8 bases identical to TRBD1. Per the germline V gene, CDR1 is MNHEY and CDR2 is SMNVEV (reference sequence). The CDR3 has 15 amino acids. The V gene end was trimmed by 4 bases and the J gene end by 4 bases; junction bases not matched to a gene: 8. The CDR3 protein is CASSSGQGRVETQYF. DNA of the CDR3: TGTGCCAGCAGTTCCGGACAGGGACGGGTAGAGACCCAGTACTTC.

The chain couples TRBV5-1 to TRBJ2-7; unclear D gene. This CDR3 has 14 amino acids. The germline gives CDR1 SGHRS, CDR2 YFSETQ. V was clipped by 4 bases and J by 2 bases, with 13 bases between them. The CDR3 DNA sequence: TGCGCCAGCAGCGCAGGTGGGCGGACCTACGAGCAGTACTTC. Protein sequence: CASSAGGRTYEQYF.

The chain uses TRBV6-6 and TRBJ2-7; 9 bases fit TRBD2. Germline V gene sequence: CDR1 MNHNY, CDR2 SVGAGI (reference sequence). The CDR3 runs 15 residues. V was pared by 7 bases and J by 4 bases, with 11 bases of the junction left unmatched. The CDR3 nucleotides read TGTGCCAGCACCGACGGGGCGGGAGGGCGATACGAGCAGTACTTC. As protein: CASTDGAGGRYEQYF.

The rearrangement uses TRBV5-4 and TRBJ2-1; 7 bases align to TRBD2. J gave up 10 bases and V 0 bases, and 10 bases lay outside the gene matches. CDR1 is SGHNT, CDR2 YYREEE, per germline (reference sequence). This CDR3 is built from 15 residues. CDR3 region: CASSLDLAASSEQFF. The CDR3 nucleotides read TGTGCCAGCAGCTTGGATCTAGCGGCCTCATCGGAGCAGTTCTTC.

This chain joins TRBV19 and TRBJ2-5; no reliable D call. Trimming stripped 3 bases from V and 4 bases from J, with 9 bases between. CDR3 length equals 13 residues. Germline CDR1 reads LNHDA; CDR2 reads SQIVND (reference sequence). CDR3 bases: TGTGCCAGTAGTATCCAGGTTGTAGAGACCCAGTACTTC. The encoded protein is CASSIQVVETQYF.

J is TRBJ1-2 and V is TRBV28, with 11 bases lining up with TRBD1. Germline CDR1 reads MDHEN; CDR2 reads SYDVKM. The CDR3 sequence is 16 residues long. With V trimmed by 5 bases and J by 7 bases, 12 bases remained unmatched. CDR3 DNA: TGTGCCAGCAGTCCGTACCGAGGACAGGGGGCTGTTGGCTACACCTTC. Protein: CASSPYRGQGAVGYTF.

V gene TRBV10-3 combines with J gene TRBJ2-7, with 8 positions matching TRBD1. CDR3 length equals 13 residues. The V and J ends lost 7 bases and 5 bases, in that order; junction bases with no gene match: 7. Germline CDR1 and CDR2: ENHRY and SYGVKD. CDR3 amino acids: CAINQGQGNEQYF. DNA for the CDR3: TGTGCCATCAACCAAGGACAGGGAAACGAGCAGTACTTC.

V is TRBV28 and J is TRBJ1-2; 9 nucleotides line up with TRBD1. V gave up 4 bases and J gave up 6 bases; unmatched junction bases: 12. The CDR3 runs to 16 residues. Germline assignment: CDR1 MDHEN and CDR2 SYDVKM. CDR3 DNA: TGTGCCAGCAGTTCCGCTGGATTGGGACAGGGAAATGGCTACACCTTC. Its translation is CASSSAGLGQGNGYTF.

CDR3 bases: TGTGCCAGCAGCGCAGGACAGGGGACGCTAGGAGATACGCAGTATTTT. This gives the protein CASSAGQGTLGDTQYF. V is TRBV9 and J is TRBJ2-3; 9 nucleotides line up with TRBD1. The germline V gene encodes CDR1 SGDLS and CDR2 YYNGEE. CDR3 length: 16 residues. Trimming took 3 bases from V and 5 from J; bases not matched to a gene: 10.

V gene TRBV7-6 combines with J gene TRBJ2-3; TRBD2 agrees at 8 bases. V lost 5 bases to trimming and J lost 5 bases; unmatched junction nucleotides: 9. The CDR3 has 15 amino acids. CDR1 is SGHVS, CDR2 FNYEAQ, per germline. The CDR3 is CASSPSGRAVDTQYF. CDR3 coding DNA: TGTGCCAGCAGCCCATCCGGGAGGGCCGTAGATACGCAGTATTTT.

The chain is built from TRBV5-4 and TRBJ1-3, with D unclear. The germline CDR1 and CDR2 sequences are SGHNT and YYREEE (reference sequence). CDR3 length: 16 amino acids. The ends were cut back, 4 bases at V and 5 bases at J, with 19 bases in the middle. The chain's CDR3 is CASSPSTGSDRNTIYF. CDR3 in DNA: TGTGCCAGCAGCCCGTCGACGGGGAGCGACCGAAACACCATATATTTT.

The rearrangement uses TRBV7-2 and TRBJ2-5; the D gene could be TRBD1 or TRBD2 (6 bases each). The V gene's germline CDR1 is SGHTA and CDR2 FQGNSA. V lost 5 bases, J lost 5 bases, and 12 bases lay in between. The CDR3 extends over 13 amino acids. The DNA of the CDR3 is TGTGCCAGCAGCCCTCGGAGGGGGGAGACCCAGTACTTC. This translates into CASSPRRGETQYF.

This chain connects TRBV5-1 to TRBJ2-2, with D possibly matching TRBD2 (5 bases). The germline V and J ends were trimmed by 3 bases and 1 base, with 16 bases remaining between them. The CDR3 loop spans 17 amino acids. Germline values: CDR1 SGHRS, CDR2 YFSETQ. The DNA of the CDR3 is TGCGCCAGCAGCTCACTTTCGGGGTCGGGGAACACCGGGGAGCTGTTTTTT. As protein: CASSSLSGSGNTGELFF.

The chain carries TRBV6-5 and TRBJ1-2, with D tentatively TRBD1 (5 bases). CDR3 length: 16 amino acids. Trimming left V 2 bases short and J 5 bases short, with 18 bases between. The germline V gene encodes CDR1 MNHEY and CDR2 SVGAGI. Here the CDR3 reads CASSYRRTPPVYGYTF. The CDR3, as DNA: TGTGCCAGCAGTTACAGGAGGACACCCCCCGTGTATGGCTACACCTTC.

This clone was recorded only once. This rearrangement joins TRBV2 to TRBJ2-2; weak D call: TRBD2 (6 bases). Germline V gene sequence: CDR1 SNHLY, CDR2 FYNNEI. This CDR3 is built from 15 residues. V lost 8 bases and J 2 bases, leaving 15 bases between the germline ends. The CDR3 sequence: CASGAEGRNTGELFF. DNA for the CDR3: TGTGCCAGCGGCGCGGAGGGGCGAAACACCGGGGAGCTGTTTTTT. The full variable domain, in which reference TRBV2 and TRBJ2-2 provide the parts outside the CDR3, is EPEVTQTPSHQVTQMGQEVILRCVPISNHLYFYWYRQILGQKVEFLVSFYNNEISEKSEIFDDQFSVERPDGSNFTLKIRSTKLEDSAMYFCASGAEGRNTGELFFGEGSRLTVL.

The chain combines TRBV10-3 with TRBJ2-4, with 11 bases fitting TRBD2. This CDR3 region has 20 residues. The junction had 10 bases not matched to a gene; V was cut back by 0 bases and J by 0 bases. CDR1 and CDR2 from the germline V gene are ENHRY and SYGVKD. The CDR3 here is CAISESILAGGTLAKNIQYF. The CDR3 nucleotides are TGTGCCATCAGTGAGTCGATCTTAGCGGGAGGGACATTAGCCAAAAACATTCAGTACTTC.

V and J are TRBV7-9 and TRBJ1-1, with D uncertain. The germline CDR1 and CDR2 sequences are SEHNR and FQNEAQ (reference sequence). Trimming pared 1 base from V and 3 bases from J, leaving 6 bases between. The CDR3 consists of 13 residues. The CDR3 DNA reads TGTGCCAGCAGCTTAGATTCGGACACTGAAGCTTTCTTT. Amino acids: CASSLDSDTEAFF.

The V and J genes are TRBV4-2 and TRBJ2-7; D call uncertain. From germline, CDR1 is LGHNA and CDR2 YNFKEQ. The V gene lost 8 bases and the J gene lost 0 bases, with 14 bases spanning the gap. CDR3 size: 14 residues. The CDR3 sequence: CASRSQYRSYEQYF. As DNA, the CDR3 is TGTGCCAGCCGTAGCCAGTACCGCTCCTACGAGCAGTACTTC.

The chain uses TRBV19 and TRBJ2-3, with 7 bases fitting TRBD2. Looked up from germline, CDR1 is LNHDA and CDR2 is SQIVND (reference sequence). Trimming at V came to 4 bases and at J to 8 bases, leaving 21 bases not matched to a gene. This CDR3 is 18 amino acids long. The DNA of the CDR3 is TGTGCCAGTAGTAGTCTAACTTCTCGGCTAGCGGAGATGGGTACGCAGTATTTT. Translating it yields CASSSLTSRLAEMGTQYF.

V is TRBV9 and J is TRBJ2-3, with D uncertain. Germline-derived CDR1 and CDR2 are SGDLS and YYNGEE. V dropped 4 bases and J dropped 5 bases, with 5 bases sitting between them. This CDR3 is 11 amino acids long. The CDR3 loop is CASSSVDTQYF. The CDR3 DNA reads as TGTGCCAGCAGCTCGGTAGATACGCAGTATTTT.

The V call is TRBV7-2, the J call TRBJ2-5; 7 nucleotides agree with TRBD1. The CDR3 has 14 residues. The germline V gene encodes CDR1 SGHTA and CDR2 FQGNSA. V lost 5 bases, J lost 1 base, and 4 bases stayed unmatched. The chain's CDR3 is CASSRDRSQETQYF. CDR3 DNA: TGTGCCAGCAGCCGGGACAGATCCCAAGAGACCCAGTACTTC. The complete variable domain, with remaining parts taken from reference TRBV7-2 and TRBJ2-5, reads GAGVSQSPSNKVTEKGKDVELRCDPISGHTALYWYRQSLGQGLEFLIYFQGNSAPDKSGLPSDRFSAERTGGSVSTLTIQRTQQEDSAVYLCASSRDRSQETQYFGPGTRLLVL.